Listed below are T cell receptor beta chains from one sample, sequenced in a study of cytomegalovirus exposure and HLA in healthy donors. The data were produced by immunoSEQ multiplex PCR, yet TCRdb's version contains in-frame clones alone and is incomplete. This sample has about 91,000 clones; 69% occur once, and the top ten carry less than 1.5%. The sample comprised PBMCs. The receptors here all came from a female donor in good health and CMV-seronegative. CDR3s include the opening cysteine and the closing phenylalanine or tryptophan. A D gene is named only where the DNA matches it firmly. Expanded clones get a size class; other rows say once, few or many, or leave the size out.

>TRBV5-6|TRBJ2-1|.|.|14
TGTGCCAGCAGCCTAGGTGGGGGGGCCAATGAGCAGTTCTTC
CASSLGGGANEQFF
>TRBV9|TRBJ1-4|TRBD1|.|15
TGTGCCAGCAGCGCCACAGGGGGAAATAGTGAAAAACTGTTTTTT
CASSATGGNSEKLFF
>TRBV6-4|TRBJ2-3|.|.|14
TGTGCCAGCAGTGAAACAGGCCCCACAGATACGCAGTATTTT
CASSETGPTDTQYF
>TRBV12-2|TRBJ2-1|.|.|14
TGTGCAAGTCGCTTAGCGCGGGAGAACAATGAGCAGTTCTTC
CASRLARENNEQFF
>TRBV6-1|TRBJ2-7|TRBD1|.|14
TGTGCCAGCAGGCCGGCGGGACAGGGCCGAGAGCAGTACTTC
CASRPAGQGREQYF
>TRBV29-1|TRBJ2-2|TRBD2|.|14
TGCAGCGTTCAGACTAGCGGGATAACCGGGGAGCTGTTTTTT
CSVQTSGITGELFF
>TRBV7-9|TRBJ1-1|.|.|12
TGTGCCAGCACCAAAACACCGCGAGGGGCTTTCTTT
CASTKTPRGAFF
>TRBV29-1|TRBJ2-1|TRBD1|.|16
TGCAGCGTTGAAGGTCTGGACAGGGCTGGTTACAATGAGCAGTTCTTC
CSVEGLDRAGYNEQFF
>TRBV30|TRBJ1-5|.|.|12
TGTGCCTGGAGTGTACGCGCTCAGCCCCAGCATTTT
CAWSVRAQPQHF
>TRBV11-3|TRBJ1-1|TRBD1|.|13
TGTGCCAGCAGCTGGGACAGGGACACTGAAGCTTTCTTT
CASSWDRDTEAFF
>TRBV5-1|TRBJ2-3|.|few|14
TGCGCCAGCAGCTTGGGACTATGGGCAGATACGCAGTATTTT
CASSLGLWADTQYF
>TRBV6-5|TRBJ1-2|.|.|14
TGTGCCAGCAGCCCTGCCAGTCGGGGTGTTGGCTACACCTTC
CASSPASRGVGYTF
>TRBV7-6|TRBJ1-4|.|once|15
TGTGCCAGCAGCTTAGCAGTGGGAGGGGTGGAAAAACTGTTTTTT
CASSLAVGGVEKLFF
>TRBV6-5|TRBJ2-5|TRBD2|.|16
TGTGCCAGCAGTTACTCACTAGCGGGGAAACAAGAGACCCAGTACTTC
CASSYSLAGKQETQYF
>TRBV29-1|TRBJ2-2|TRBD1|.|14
TGCAGCGCCCGGACAGGGAGGAACACCGGGGAGCTGTTTTTT
CSARTGRNTGELFF
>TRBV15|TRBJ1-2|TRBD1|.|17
TGTGCCACCAGCAGAGCCAGGTCTAGGGGGCTGAGCTATGGCTACACCTTC
CATSRARSRGLSYGYTF
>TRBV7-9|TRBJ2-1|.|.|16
TGTGCCAGCAGCCCTGGGCGGGCAAGCTCCTACAATGAGCAGTTCTTC
CASSPGRASSYNEQFF
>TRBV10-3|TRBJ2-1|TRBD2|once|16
TGTGCCATCAGTCCCCTCGGTAGCGGGGAGTACAATGAGCAGTTCTTC
CAISPLGSGEYNEQFF
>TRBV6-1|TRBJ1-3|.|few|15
TGTGCCAGCATACCCCGCGCCGGACAGGGAAACACCATATATTTT
CASIPRAGQGNTIYF
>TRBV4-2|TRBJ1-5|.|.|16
TGTGCCAGCAGCCAAGAGGTCGGGTATCGGAATCAGCCCCAGCATTTT
CASSQEVGYRNQPQHF
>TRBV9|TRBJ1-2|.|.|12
TGTGCCAGCAGCGTTGATAGATATGGCTACACCTTC
CASSVDRYGYTF
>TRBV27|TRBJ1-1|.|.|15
TGTGCCAGCAGTTTAAGGACAGCCATGAACACTGAAGCTTTCTTT
CASSLRTAMNTEAFF
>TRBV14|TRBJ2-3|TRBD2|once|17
TGTGCCAGCAGCCTCCGAGCGTCGCGGGAGGGCCGGGATACGCAGTATTTT
CASSLRASREGRDTQYF
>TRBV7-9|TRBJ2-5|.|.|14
TGTGCCAGCAGCCTAGACAGAAACCAAGAGACCCAGTACTTC
CASSLDRNQETQYF
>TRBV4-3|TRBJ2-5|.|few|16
TGCGCCAGCAGCCAAGGGAGTGGGTCCGGCCAAGAGACCCAGTACTTC
CASSQGSGSGQETQYF
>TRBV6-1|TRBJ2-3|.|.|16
TGTGCCAGCAGTGAGTGGGGGGAGGAGGGCACAGATACGCAGTATTTT
CASSEWGEEGTDTQYF
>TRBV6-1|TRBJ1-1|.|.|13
TGTGCCAGCAGTGACAGGGTGGGGACTGAAGCTTTCTTT
CASSDRVGTEAFF
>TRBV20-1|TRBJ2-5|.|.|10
TGCAGTGCTAGCGGAGAGACCCAGTACTTC
CSASGETQYF
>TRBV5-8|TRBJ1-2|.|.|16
TGTGCCAGCAGCCGAGGGCTCTCTACTACGGACTATGGCTACACCTTC
CASSRGLSTTDYGYTF
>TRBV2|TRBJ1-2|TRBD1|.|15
TGTGCCAGCAGTAAAGGACAGGGATCTAACTATGGCTACACCTTC
CASSKGQGSNYGYTF
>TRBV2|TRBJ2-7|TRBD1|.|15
TGTGCCAGCAGTGAAGTCCGACAGGGAGACTACGAGCAGTACTTC
CASSEVRQGDYEQYF
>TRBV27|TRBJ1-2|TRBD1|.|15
TGTGCCAGCAGATTTTCGGACAGGGGAGTGGGTGGCTACACCTTC
CASRFSDRGVGGYTF
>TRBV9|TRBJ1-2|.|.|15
TGTGCCAGCAGCGTAGGAGGGGAGGGCACCTATGGCTACACCTTC
CASSVGGEGTYGYTF
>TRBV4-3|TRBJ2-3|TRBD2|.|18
TGCGCCAGCAGCCAAGGGCTAGCGGGGGGGACTAGCACAGATACGCAGTATTTT
CASSQGLAGGTSTDTQYF
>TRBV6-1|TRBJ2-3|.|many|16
TGTGCCAGCAGTGAAATTGGGGGAGGGGGGGGAGATACGCAGTATTTT
CASSEIGGGGGDTQYF
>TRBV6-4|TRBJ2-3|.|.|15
TGTGCCAGCAGTGACGGGGGGGGCGGAACAGATACGCAGTATTTT
CASSDGGGGTDTQYF
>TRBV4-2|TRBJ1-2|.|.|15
TGTGCCAGCAGCCAAGATCCAACAGGGCGGGATGGCTACACCTTC
CASSQDPTGRDGYTF
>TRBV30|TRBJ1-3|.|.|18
TGTGCCTATGCACAGTTCCGTGGGAGCCCCTCCTCTGGAAACACCATATATTTT
CAYAQFRGSPSSGNTIYF
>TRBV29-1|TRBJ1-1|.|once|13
TGCAGCGTTAGGTACAGAGTGAACACTGAAGCTTTCTTT
CSVRYRVNTEAFF
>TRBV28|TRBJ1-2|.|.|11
TGTGCCAGCAGGACTGTTTATGGCTACACCTTC
CASRTVYGYTF
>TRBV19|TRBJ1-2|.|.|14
TGTGCCAGTAGTATAGGGCGCGGAAACTATGGCTACACCTTC
CASSIGRGNYGYTF
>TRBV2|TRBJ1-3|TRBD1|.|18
TGTGCCAGCAGCTCGGAGCGGGACAGGCGAAGCTCTGGAAACACCATATATTTT
CASSSERDRRSSGNTIYF